The clone carrying this TCR beta chain has at least ten counts. Its specificity is unknown. This entry is derived from a study of identical twins. Study results and limitations: Within beta out-of-frame sequences, the excess sharing observed between twins was weaker.

Template switching introduced a universal primer site, and the cDNA bore unique molecular identifiers. TCRdb ran MiXCR on the 5' RACE reads and lists one entry per CDR3 protein. The data contain hundreds of thousands of distinct CDR3 sequences, around 6.1% of them singletons. Germline V gives CDR1 MNHEY, CDR2 SVGEGT. The CDR3 is 16 residues long. The ends lost 0 bases at V and 8 bases at J; junction bases unmatched: 8. This rearrangement joins TRBV6-2 or TRBV6-3 to TRBJ2-1, with 9 bases that match TRBD2. The receptor comes from a man aged 18 to 29 in good health. Sequenced input: naive T cells sorted from blood. The CDR3 loop is CASSYSISGSIYEQFF. DNA of the CDR3: TGTGCCAGCAGTTACTCGATTAGCGGGAGTATATATGAGCAGTTCTTC.